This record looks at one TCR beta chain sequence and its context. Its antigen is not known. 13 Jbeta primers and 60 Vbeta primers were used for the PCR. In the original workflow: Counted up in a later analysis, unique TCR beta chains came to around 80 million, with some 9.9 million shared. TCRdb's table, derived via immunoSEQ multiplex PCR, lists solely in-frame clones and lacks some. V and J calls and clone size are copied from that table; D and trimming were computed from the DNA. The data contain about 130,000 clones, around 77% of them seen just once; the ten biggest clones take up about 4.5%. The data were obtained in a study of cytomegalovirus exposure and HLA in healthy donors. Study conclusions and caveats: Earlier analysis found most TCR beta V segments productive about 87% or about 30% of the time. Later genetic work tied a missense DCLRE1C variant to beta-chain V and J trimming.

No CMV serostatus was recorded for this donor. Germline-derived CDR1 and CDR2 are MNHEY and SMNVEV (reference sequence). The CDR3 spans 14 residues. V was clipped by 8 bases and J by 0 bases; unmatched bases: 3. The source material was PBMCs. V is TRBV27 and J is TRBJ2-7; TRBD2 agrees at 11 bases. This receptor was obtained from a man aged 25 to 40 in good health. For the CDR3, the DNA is TGTGCCAGCCGACTAGCGGGGAGCTCCTACGAGCAGTACTTC. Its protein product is CASRLAGSSYEQYF.